The 12 T cell receptor beta chains reported below all come from one sample, sequenced in a study of blood T cell repertoires in COVID-19. Using immunoSEQ multiplex PCR, the repertoire was profiled, and TCRdb retains in-frame clones only, with some absent. The profile covers around 30,000 clones, with 60% to 85% appearing a single time and about 8% taken by the ten largest. Sequences were obtained from peripheral blood. These receptors originate from a woman aged 70-85 years with active or convalescent COVID-19.

This chain joins TRBV19 and TRBJ1-4; no reliable D call. From germline, CDR1 is LNHDA and CDR2 SQIVND (reference sequence). V shed 5 bases and J shed 0 bases, with 10 bases lying between them. This CDR3 is built from 15 residues. In nucleotides, the CDR3 is TGTGCCAGTAGTGTCGGGTTTCCAACTAATGAAAAACTGTTTTTT. It is translated as CASSVGFPTNEKLFF.

The gene calls are TRBV6-2 or TRBV6-3 and TRBJ2-3; D call uncertain. V was clipped by 6 bases and J by 0 bases, with 16 bases between them. This CDR3 spans 16 amino acids. CDR1 and CDR2 from the germline V gene are MNHEY and SVGEGT. CDR3 sequence: CASSRSGFTSTDTQYF. The CDR3 coding sequence is TGTGCCAGCAGCCGCTCCGGGTTTACTAGCACAGATACGCAGTATTTT.

This chain joins TRBV13 and TRBJ2-7; possible D gene TRBD2, 7 bases. Trimming cost V 7 bases and J 3 bases, with 19 bases left between them. The CDR3 has 15 amino acids. The V gene's germline CDR1 is PRHDT and CDR2 FYEKMQ (reference sequence). This CDR3 reads CASTFRRGAVYEQYF. The CDR3, as DNA: TGTGCCAGCACGTTTCGACGGGGGGCCGTCTACGAGCAGTACTTC.

This clone was counted a single time. V usage is TRBV9 and J usage is TRBJ2-7; 12 bases match TRBD2. This CDR3 region has 14 residues. Germline V gene data show CDR1 as SGDLS and CDR2 as YYNGEE. J lost 5 bases, V lost 4 bases, and 4 bases had no gene match. The CDR3 sequence is CASSPRLAGDEQYF. The CDR3, as DNA: TGTGCCAGCAGCCCGAGACTAGCGGGGGACGAGCAGTACTTC.

The chain carries TRBV2 and TRBJ1-6; unclear D gene. CDR1 is SNHLY, CDR2 FYNNEI, per germline. There are 12 residues in the CDR3. Trimming cost V 7 bases and J 11 bases, with 12 bases left between them. CDR3 DNA: TGTGCCAGCAACTCGCCTGCGACACCCCTCCACTTT. Translation: CASNSPATPLHF.

This clone was seen only once. The chain employs TRBV4-1 and TRBJ2-5; possible D gene TRBD1, 5 bases. This CDR3 contains 14 residues. V was cut by 5 bases and J by 5 bases, with 15 bases left in between. Germline V gives CDR1 MGHRA, CDR2 YSYEKL. The DNA for the CDR3 is TGCGCCAGCAGCAGCACAAGGGGCTGGGAGACCCAGTACTTC. Translation gives CASSSTRGWETQYF.

The chain couples TRBV9 to TRBJ2-2; maybe TRBD1 (6 bases). In germline, CDR1 is SGDLS, CDR2 YYNGEE. V lost 1 base and J 0 bases, leaving 16 bases between the germline ends. The CDR3 has 18 amino acids. CDR3 residues: CASSVPRGQPANTGELFF. The CDR3, as DNA: TGTGCCAGCAGCGTACCAAGAGGACAGCCCGCGAACACCGGGGAGCTGTTTTTT.

V is TRBV10-3 and J is TRBJ2-5; TRBD2 matches 7 bases. Germline V CDR1 and CDR2: ENHRY, SYGVKD. The CDR3 loop spans 14 amino acids. The V gene end was trimmed by 9 bases and the J gene end by 4 bases; junction bases not matched to a gene: 11. The DNA for the CDR3 is TGTGCCATTAAAATGCCCGGGGAGGGAGAGACCCAGTACTTC. It codes for CAIKMPGEGETQYF.

The DNA for the CDR3 is TGTGCCACCAGTGATCGGACTAGTAGCTCCTACAATGAGCAGTTCTTC. This translates into CATSDRTSSSYNEQFF. The chain joins TRBV24-1 to TRBJ2-1; TRBD2 matches 7 bases. CDR3 length: 16 residues. V lost 3 bases to trimming and J lost 0 bases; unmatched junction nucleotides: 4. CDR1 and CDR2 from the germline V gene are KGHDR and SFDVKD.

The rearrangement joins TRBV5-4 to TRBJ2-5; tentatively, D is TRBD2 (5 bases). Germline assignment: CDR1 SGHNT and CDR2 YYREEE (reference sequence). The CDR3 runs 13 residues. V dropped 4 bases and J dropped 8 bases, with 15 bases sitting between them. CDR3 bases: TGTGCCAGCAGCCCCGGGGTAGTAGGAACCCAGTACTTC. Translated: CASSPGVVGTQYF.

The genes are TRBV15 and TRBJ2-1; TRBD2 aligns across 8 bases. After removal of 1 base from V and 7 bases from J, the junction contained 3 bases not matched to a gene. CDR3 length: 14 residues. The germline V gene has CDR1 LNHNV and CDR2 YYDKDF (reference sequence). The DNA of the CDR3 is TGTGCCACCAGCAGAGCGGGAGGGGGTAATGAGCAGTTCTTC. This sequence encodes CATSRAGGGNEQFF.

The chain uses TRBV27 and TRBJ2-5; 8 bases line up with TRBD2. V was clipped by 3 bases and J by 2 bases; unmatched bases: 8. The CDR3 is made up of 16 amino acids. CDR1 and CDR2 (germline): MNHEY, SMNVEV (reference sequence). The CDR3 reads CASSFMGLGRQETQYF. DNA for the CDR3: TGTGCCAGCAGTTTTATGGGACTAGGGCGACAAGAGACCCAGTACTTC.